This entry is about one T cell receptor (beta chain). This clonotype occurred many times. The clone's antigen remains unknown. Base qualities are not provided; no much larger clone lies one nucleotide away. cDNA synthesis used template-switch 5'RACE with a primer carrying a 10-nucleotide random unique molecular identifier tagging each TCR transcript. Over 190 million TCR-beta sequences, covering 15-18 subjects, were produced in each sequencing run. The RNeasy kit was used to extract total RNA. The KAPA Real-time Library Amplification kit was used to amplify TCR-beta VDJ regions with primers for the TCR constant region and the 5'RACE anchor. Sample indexes and Illumina adaptors were added in a first PCR, after which library yield was increased in a second PCR. The roughly 650 bp TCR product was size-selected on a 2% E-gel SizeSelection system after Ampure bead purification. Library quality was checked on a Bioanalyzer, concentration was measured with Qubit, and libraries were quantified with the Kapa Library Quantification kit before pooling. An Illumina HiSeq 2500 was used to sequence the libraries paired-end at 2 x 150 bp. To increase sequence diversity, roughly 24-32% phiX was spiked into each library pool. The original methods were these. Quality-filtered reads were processed with the UMI-based MiGEC pipeline, which removed over 75% of raw TCR sequences during error correction. IMGT germline references were used for alignment of VDJ genes, and clonotypes were defined by a unique CDR3 amino acid sequence together with V-J genes. VDJtools evaluated clonal expansion, Shannon diversity and CDR3 relatedness (CalcPairwiseDistances, ClusterSamples); CLCbio workbench built phylogenetic trees. Clones with at least 8 unique UMIs were defined as expanded, with this threshold being based on coefficient-of-variation modelling across technical triplicates. TCRdb passed the public sequencing reads through fastp at Q25 and MiXCR, retaining productive beta sequences. All rows with the same CDR3 protein become a single entry with the most common DNA and genes. The V and J calls were not made by the authors but by TCRdb's processing. The sample includes tens of thousands of distinct CDR3 sequences, with 10% observed a single time. The ten biggest clones cover about 1.6% of the sample.

What this sample's time point label stands for: longitudinal time-point 1 (baseline). The healthy controls were volunteers from blood banks in Maryland, USA. For the unsorted PBMC libraries, 2 million PBMCs were stored in RNAlater at -80 degrees C until RNA extraction and were used to generate the libraries. Peripheral blood was subjected to Ficoll-Hypaque density gradient centrifugation to isolate PBMCs, which were then cryopreserved in liquid nitrogen. CDR1 and CDR2 were assigned from the germline V gene as SQVTM and ANQGSEA. Its CDR3 holds 13 amino acids, cysteine through phenylalanine. Of all the DNA, just the CDR3 is kept, 39 bases in frame from base 1. V loses 5 bases, J loses 1 base, and the germline ends lie 11 bases apart. The sample is drawn from a study of neurological immune-mediated disorders (dated by TCRdb to about 2019). Notes on the research overall: Using UMI-based sequencing, the study compared peripheral blood TCR-beta repertoires from patients with HTLV-I-associated myelopathy (HAM/TSP), patients with multiple sclerosis, and healthy controls. Alongside PBMC samples, the set of more than 80 TCR-beta libraries contained longitudinal samples, technical triplicates, and paired CD4+ and CD8+ T-cell subsets that had been sorted. Longitudinal HAM/TSP and healthy donors were sampled at 3 time-points each (about 3-45 month intervals). The cohort included about 70 subjects: approximately 15 with HAM/TSP, approximately 35 with multiple sclerosis, and about 20 healthy controls. Overall study outcomes, separate from this receptor: TCR clonal expansion was highest in HAM/TSP patients and lowest in MS patients, with MS patients falling below even healthy controls. No identical CDR3 amino acid sequences were shared among expanded clones across subjects, suggesting private TCR-beta repertoires in all groups.

This chain is built from TRBV29-1 and TRBJ1-2; the D gene assignment is ambiguous. The sample taken for sequencing was PBMCs. The sequence was obtained from a woman between 40 and 55 years old in good health. Read as DNA, the sequence is TGCAGCGTTAATACCGACCTTAACTATGGCTACACCTTC. The resulting protein is CSVNTDLNYGYTF.